This T cell receptor beta chain was recorded in a study of blood T cell repertoires in COVID-19. Turning to the study itself: COVID-19 samples, acute and convalescent, were from the United States, Italy and Spain. T cells, B-cell-depleted T cells, or PBMCs provided the cDNA or gDNA that served as material.

The CDR3 covers 15 residues. Trimming took off 6 bases at V and 3 bases at J, with 18 bases between the two ends. Per germline, CDR1 MNHEY and CDR2 SVGEGT. Authors' analysis steps: Nucleated cell number was recorded as an estimate derived from reference gene primer amplification. Repertoires were generated with immunoSEQ multiplex PCR, while TCRdb's copy carries only in-frame clones and drops some. That table furnishes V, J and clone size, whereas the DNA furnished D and trimming. The table lists roughly 35,000 clones, about 85% of them singletons. The chain recombines TRBV6-2 or TRBV6-3 with TRBJ2-7; D perhaps matches TRBD1 (5 bases). The sample consisted of peripheral blood. The clonotype originates from an elderly man with active or convalescent COVID-19. DNA for the CDR3: TGTGCCAGCAGCCCCCGCTTAGCAGGGATCTACGAGCAGTACTTC. This sequence encodes CASSPRLAGIYEQYF.